This entry features one TCR beta chain sequence. The data were produced by immunoSEQ multiplex PCR, yet TCRdb's version contains in-frame clones alone and is incomplete. Here the sample spans about 120,000 clones, more than 75% being singletons. This entry comes from a study of blood T cell repertoires in COVID-19. Germline assignment: CDR1 SGHNT and CDR2 YYREEE (reference sequence). Trimming left V 4 bases short and J 3 bases short, with 14 bases between. This CDR3 has 14 residues. This clonotype was sampled from a woman aged 40 to 50 with acute or convalescent COVID-19. The chain combines TRBV5-4 with TRBJ2-7; D is perhaps TRBD1 (6 bases). Material: peripheral blood. The CDR3 nucleotides are TGTGCCAGCAGCACCCAAACAGGGATCTACGAGCAGTACTTC. Amino acid sequence: CASSTQTGIYEQYF. The whole variable domain, remainder taken from reference TRBV5-4 and TRBJ2-7, is ETGVTQSPTHLIKTRGQQVTLRCSSQSGHNTVSWYQQALGQGPQFIFQYYREEENGRGNFPPRFSGLQFPNYSSELNVNALELDDSALYLCASSTQTGIYEQYFGPGTRLTVT.